These 20 T cell receptor beta chains came from one sample sequenced in a study of blood T cells in healthy people across ages. The use of a sample-barcoded 5' primer and a J-beta primer mix characterized a second PCR of roughly 6 to 11 cycles. TCRdb recomputed calls from the 5' RACE reads with MiXCR, one row per CDR3 protein. The sample shows almost 300,000 distinct CDR3 sequences, 27% of them seen only once. Sequencing was performed on blood. These receptors were obtained from a woman aged 70 to 79 in good health.

CDR3 bases: TGTGCCACCAGGGGTCAACAGGGAGGAACCACTGAAGCTTTCTTT. Translation: CATRGQQGGTTEAFF. The J gene is TRBJ1-1, the V gene TRBV24-1; maybe TRBD1 (6 bases). Trimming cost V 7 bases and J 4 bases, with 18 bases left between them. Per the germline V gene, CDR1 is KGHDR and CDR2 is SFDVKD. The CDR3 runs 15 residues.

This clonotype has only a few counts. This chain connects TRBV15 to TRBJ2-1, with 9 bases identical to TRBD2. Trimming at V came to 5 bases and at J to 9 bases, leaving 11 bases not matched to a gene. The CDR3 runs to 15 residues. Germline V gene data show CDR1 as LNHNV and CDR2 as YYDKDF (reference sequence). The CDR3 DNA reads as TGTGCCACCAGCTTTAGCGGGAGCCGGTACGGTGAGCAGTTCTTC. Translating it yields CATSFSGSRYGEQFF.

This chain links TRBV6-5 with TRBJ1-4; the D gene is possibly TRBD1 (6 bases). Germline-derived CDR1 and CDR2 are MNHEY and SVGAGI. The V end lost 0 bases, the J end lost 10 bases, and 9 bases lay between the germline ends. There are 13 residues in the CDR3. The CDR3 spells CASSYSTGGKLFF. For the CDR3, the DNA is TGTGCCAGCAGTTACTCGACAGGAGGAAAACTGTTTTTT.

This clonotype was counted a few times. The rearrangement joins TRBV28 to TRBJ2-1; a weak D match, TRBD2 (5 bases). The V end lost 5 bases, the J end lost 7 bases, and 18 bases lay between the germline ends. Germline loops: CDR1 MDHEN, CDR2 SYDVKM. The CDR3 extends over 15 amino acids. CDR3 amino acids: CASSQLDWGRNEQFF. DNA for the CDR3: TGTGCCAGCAGTCAACTAGATTGGGGTAGGAATGAGCAGTTCTTC. The full variable domain, its missing parts supplied by reference TRBV28 and TRBJ2-1, is DVKVTQSSRYLVKRTGEKVFLECVQDMDHENMFWYRQDPGLGLRLIYFSYDVKMKEKGDIPEGYSVSREKKERFSLILESASTNQTSMYLCASSQLDWGRNEQFFGPGTRLTVL.

This rearrangement joins TRBV6-1 to TRBJ2-5, with 14 bases identical to TRBD2. Losses at the gene ends were 6 bases for V and 5 bases for J; bases not matched to a gene: 8. This CDR3 contains 16 residues. CDR1 is MNHNS, CDR2 SASEGT, per germline. This CDR3 is CASRRLAGGTIETQYF. CDR3 sequence (DNA): TGTGCCAGCAGGCGACTAGCGGGAGGGACGATCGAGACCCAGTACTTC.

J is TRBJ2-6 and V is TRBV20-1; 8 bases are a match to TRBD1. CDR1 and CDR2 from the germline V gene are DFQATT and SNEGSKA (reference sequence). This CDR3 has 16 residues. Trimming took 3 bases from V and 0 from J; bases not matched to a gene: 4. The CDR3 region has the DNA TGCAGTGCTAGTGGGACAGGTAGCTCTGGGGCCAACGTCCTGACTTTC. Encoded protein: CSASGTGSSGANVLTF.

This sequence joins TRBV20-1 and TRBJ2-5; 8 bases align to TRBD1. The CDR3 contains 12 residues. CDR1 and CDR2 from the germline V gene are DFQATT and SNEGSKA (reference sequence). V was clipped by 2 bases and J by 7 bases; unmatched bases: 3. DNA of the CDR3: TGCAGTGCTAGACAGACAGGGGCGACCCAGTACTTC. It encodes CSARQTGATQYF.

This clonotype was seen only a few times. A junction boundary mismatches the germline segment, possibly from a read error. This chain joins TRBV5-1 and TRBJ2-2; 9 bases agree with TRBD1. This CDR3 contains 14 residues. The germline V gene has CDR1 SGHRS and CDR2 YFSETQ. CDR3 region: CAGSSGTGYGELFF. As DNA, the CDR3 is TGCGCCGGCAGCTCCGGGACAGGGTACGGGGAGCTGTTTTTT.

The rearrangement links TRBV5-1 to TRBJ2-1; TRBD2 matches 12 bases. The CDR3 has 18 amino acids. V lost 4 bases, J lost 7 bases, and 15 bases stayed unmatched. Germline V gene lookup returns CDR1 SGHRS and CDR2 YFSETQ. The CDR3 coding sequence is TGCGCCAGCAGCCCGATAGGACTAGCGGGACCTGGGGGGAATGAGCAGTTCTTC. Protein: CASSPIGLAGPGGNEQFF.

The chain couples TRBV7-2 to TRBJ2-3; 8 bases agree with TRBD1. V was pared by 5 bases and J by 3 bases, with 4 bases of the junction left unmatched. Germline CDR1 and CDR2: SGHTA and FQGNSA. The CDR3 is 14 residues long. DNA for the CDR3: TGTGCCAGCAGCGCCTACAGGGGGACAGATACGCAGTATTTT. Its protein is CASSAYRGTDTQYF. Based on the CDR3 plus reference TRBV7-2 and TRBJ2-3, the full variable domain is GAGVSQSPSNKVTEKGKDVELRCDPISGHTALYWYRQSLGQGLEFLIYFQGNSAPDKSGLPSDRFSAERTGGSVSTLTIQRTQQEDSAVYLCASSAYRGTDTQYFGPGTRLTVL.

The genes are TRBV7-2 and TRBJ1-1; 7 positions match TRBD1. CDR3 length equals 19 residues. Germline CDR1 is SGHTA and CDR2 is FQGNSA. Trimming removed 4 bases from V and 1 base from J; junction bases left unmatched: 18. CDR3 region: CASSSRGGVAGGTNTEAFF. The CDR3 bases are TGTGCCAGCAGCTCCCGCGGGGGGGTGGCAGGGGGGACGAACACTGAAGCTTTCTTT.

The V gene is TRBV7-3, the J gene TRBJ2-1; TRBD2 agrees at 7 bases. The CDR3 covers 15 residues. J lost 9 bases, V lost 2 bases, and 10 bases had no gene match. The germline V gene has CDR1 SGHTA and CDR2 FQGTGA. The CDR3 here is CASSLGGGGPVEQFF. CDR3 sequence (DNA): TGTGCCAGCAGCTTAGGTGGGGGAGGGCCCGTTGAGCAGTTCTTC.

This clonotype was detected only a few times. This rearrangement joins TRBV12-3 or TRBV12-4 to TRBJ1-6; D is undetermined. CDR3 length: 13 residues. The V and J ends lost 3 bases and 16 bases respectively, with 16 bases between them. The CDR3: CASSFSPPAELHF. CDR3 nucleotide sequence: TGTGCCAGCAGTTTCTCCCCCCCTGCGGAGCTCCACTTT.

This clonotype was seen more than once but under ten times. V gene TRBV27 combines with J gene TRBJ2-5; D may be TRBD2 (6 bases). Near its end, the DNA agrees better with TRBJ2-1, so the J call may be wrong. The CDR3 loop spans 15 amino acids. Germline V gives CDR1 MNHEY, CDR2 SMNVEV (reference sequence). CDR3 protein: CASSLRRGLMYEQFF. The CDR3 DNA sequence: TGTGCCAGCAGTTTAAGGCGGGGCCTTATGTATGAGCAGTTCTTC.

This clonotype was found a few times. The rearrangement joins TRBV15 to TRBJ2-5; 12 bases agree with TRBD2. Germline V lookup: CDR1 LNHNV, CDR2 YYDKDF (reference sequence). This CDR3 is built from 16 residues. After removal of 7 bases from V and 3 bases from J, the junction contained 9 bases not matched to a gene. This chain's CDR3 is CATIPGLAGKKETQYF. The CDR3 DNA reads TGTGCCACCATACCCGGACTAGCGGGAAAGAAAGAGACCCAGTACTTC. The variable domain in full, with the rest retrieved from reference TRBV15 and TRBJ2-5, is DAMVIQNPRYQVTQFGKPVTLSCSQTLNHNVMYWYQQKSSQAPKLLFHYYDKDFNNEADTPDNFQSRRPNTSFCFLDIRSPGLGDTAMYLCATIPGLAGKKETQYFGPGTRLLVL.

This clonotype was detected only a few times. The V gene is TRBV6-6, the J gene TRBJ2-3; TRBD2 aligns across 10 bases. CDR1 and CDR2 (germline): MNHNY, SVGAGI (reference sequence). V was clipped by 5 bases and J by 3 bases; unmatched bases: 8. CDR3 length: 16 amino acids. The CDR3 nucleotides are TGTGCCAGCAGTCCCTACACTAGCGGGAAGACAGATACGCAGTATTTT. Its translation: CASSPYTSGKTDTQYF.

This clonotype was found a few times. This chain uses TRBV7-6 with TRBJ1-1; D perhaps matches TRBD1 (5 bases). The CDR3 is 14 amino acids. In germline, CDR1 is SGHVS, CDR2 FNYEAQ. Trimming removed 4 bases from V and 5 bases from J, with 14 bases in between. The CDR3 coding sequence is TGTGCCAGCAGCTCTCAGGGTCGTATGACTGAAGCTTTCTTT. Its translation: CASSSQGRMTEAFF.

The J gene is TRBJ2-7, the V gene TRBV20-1; a weak D match, TRBD1 (6 bases). Per germline, CDR1 DFQATT and CDR2 SNEGSKA (reference sequence). Trimming took 0 bases from V and 2 from J, leaving 11 bases between them. The CDR3 totals 14 residues. CDR3 sequence (DNA): TGCAGTGCTAGAGACGGACAGTTCCCCTACGAGCAGTACTTC. Protein product: CSARDGQFPYEQYF.

The chain couples TRBV12-3 or TRBV12-4 to TRBJ2-6; possible D gene TRBD1, 6 bases. Trimming stripped 5 bases from V and 2 bases from J, with 16 bases between. The CDR3 totals 17 residues. CDR3 residues: CASSNLRTGTGANVLTF. The CDR3 bases are TGTGCCAGCAGTAACCTCCGTACAGGGACTGGGGCCAACGTCCTGACTTTC.

V and J are TRBV5-1 and TRBJ2-2; possibly TRBD2 for D (6 bases). Germline V gene sequence: CDR1 SGHRS, CDR2 YFSETQ. CDR3 size: 16 residues. V was shortened by 4 bases and J by 4 bases, with 17 bases between the two germline ends. The DNA for the CDR3 is TGCGCCAGCAGCCCCCAGACTAGTTCCGGCACCGGGGAGCTGTTTTTT. Its protein is CASSPQTSSGTGELFF.